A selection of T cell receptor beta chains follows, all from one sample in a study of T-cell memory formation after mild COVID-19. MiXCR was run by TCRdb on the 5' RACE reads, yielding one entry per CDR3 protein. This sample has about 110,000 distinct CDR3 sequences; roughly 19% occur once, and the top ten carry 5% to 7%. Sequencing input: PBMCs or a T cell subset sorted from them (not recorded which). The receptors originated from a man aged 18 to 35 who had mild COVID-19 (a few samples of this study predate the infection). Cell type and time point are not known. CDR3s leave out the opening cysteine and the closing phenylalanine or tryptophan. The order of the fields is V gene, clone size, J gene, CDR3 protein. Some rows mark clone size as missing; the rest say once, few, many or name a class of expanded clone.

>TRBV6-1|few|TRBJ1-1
ASRTGSSMNTEAF
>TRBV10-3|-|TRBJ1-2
AITGADRLQGYT
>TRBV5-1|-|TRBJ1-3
ASSLGQGWDTIY
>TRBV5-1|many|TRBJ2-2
ASSSSVTELASSTGELF
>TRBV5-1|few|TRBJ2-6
ASSTSGDGANVLT
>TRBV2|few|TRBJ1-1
ASRADGTEAF
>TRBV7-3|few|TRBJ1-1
ASSLRMNTEAF
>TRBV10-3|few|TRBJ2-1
AISPRGQDYEQF
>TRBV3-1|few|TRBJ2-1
ASSPLGRSYNEQF
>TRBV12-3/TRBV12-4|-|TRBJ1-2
ASSLGAYGYT
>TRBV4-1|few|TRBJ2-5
ASSHSPGQRYQETQY
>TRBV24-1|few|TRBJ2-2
ATGGQGNTGELF
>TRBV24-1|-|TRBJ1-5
ATSGQGQNQPQH
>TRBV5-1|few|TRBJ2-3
ASSLEGRSTDTQY
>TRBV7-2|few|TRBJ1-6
ASSLGIRGPNSPLH
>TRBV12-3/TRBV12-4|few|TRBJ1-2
ASSLGQGSIGYT